The 9 T cell receptor beta chains below were found in one sample sequenced in a study of blood T cells in healthy people across ages. Primers used in a second PCR of roughly 7 to 12 cycles were a sample-barcoded 5' primer and a J-beta primer mix. TCRdb reanalysed the 5' RACE reads using MiXCR and keeps one entry per CDR3 protein. This repertoire shows about 720,000 distinct CDR3 sequences, about a fifth found once; its top ten account for around 22%. The sequencing input was blood. The receptors shown here come from a man between 65 and 85 years old in good health.

The chain couples TRBV20-1 to TRBJ2-7; unclear D gene. The CDR3 is 13 residues long. From germline, CDR1 is DFQATT and CDR2 SNEGSKA (reference sequence). The V end was cut by 5 bases, the J end by 0 bases, with 11 bases between. CDR3 nucleotides: TGCAGTGCTCTTTCCGGCAGCTCCTACGAGCAGTACTTC. Translation gives CSALSGSSYEQYF.

This clonotype was observed a few times. A read error may account for a junction end that differs from germline. The chain uses TRBV7-9 and TRBJ2-2, with TRBD1 matching 7 bases. This CDR3 comprises 15 residues. Germline CDR1 is SEHNR and CDR2 is FQNEAQ (reference sequence). The CDR3 here is CAGSSKGDSTGELFF. In DNA form, the CDR3 reads TGTGCCGGCAGTTCAAAAGGGGACAGCACCGGGGAGCTGTTTTTT. Complete variable domain (other parts from reference TRBV7-9 and TRBJ2-2): DTGVSQNPRHKITKRGQNVTFRCDPISEHNRLYWYRQTLGQGPEFLTYFQNEAQLEKSRLLSDRFSAERPKGSFSTLEIQRTEQGDSAMYLCAGSSKGDSTGELFFGEGSRLTVL.

This clonotype was seen ten or more times. The chain couples TRBV7-8 to TRBJ1-4; a weak D match, TRBD1 (6 bases). V was clipped by 2 bases and J by 4 bases, with 11 bases between them. CDR3 length: 15 residues. The germline gives CDR1 SGHVS, CDR2 FQNEAQ. The CDR3 region is CASSLLGHDNEKLFF. The CDR3 DNA reads as TGTGCCAGCAGCTTACTGGGACACGATAATGAAAAACTGTTTTTT. The full variable domain, in which reference TRBV7-8 and TRBJ1-4 provide the parts outside the CDR3, is GAGVSQSPRYKVAKRGQDVALRCDPISGHVSLFWYQQALGQGPEFLTYFQNEAQLDKSGLPSDRFFAERPEGSVSTLKIQRTQQEDSAVYLCASSLLGHDNEKLFFGSGTQLSVL.

In DNA, the CDR3 is TGTGCCAGCAGCCTTAGGAGTTCAGGGGGCGCCCATGGCTACACCTTC. Encoded protein: CASSLRSSGGAHGYTF. The chain uses TRBV3-1 and TRBJ1-2; 8 nucleotides align to TRBD1. Germline CDR1 reads LGHDT; CDR2 reads YNNKEL (reference sequence). The V gene end was trimmed by 4 bases and the J gene end by 6 bases; junction bases not matched to a gene: 13. This CDR3 contains 16 residues.

The chain carries TRBV12-3 or TRBV12-4 and TRBJ1-5, with D unclear. The V gene lost 6 bases and the J gene lost 5 bases, with 11 bases spanning the gap. The CDR3 runs to 13 residues. The CDR3 loop reads CASSPREDQPQHF. DNA for the CDR3: TGTGCCAGCAGCCCCCGGGAGGATCAGCCCCAGCATTTT.

Note on this clonotype: A read error is possible here, since a much larger clone lies one base away. The V gene is TRBV5-1, the J gene TRBJ1-1; D gene ambiguous. The CDR3 contains 13 residues. Per the germline V gene, CDR1 is SGHRS and CDR2 is YFSETQ. The V end was cut by 7 bases, the J end by 8 bases, with 18 bases between. CDR3 nucleotides: TGCGCCAGCGGACGGGGTAATTCCAGAGAAGCTTTCTTT. Its translation: CASGRGNSREAFF.

The CDR3 sequence: CASSSDINEQFF. Here the CDR3 DNA reads TGTGCCAGCAGCTCCGATATCAATGAGCAGTTCTTC. The rearrangement links TRBV6-5 to TRBJ2-1; D is undetermined. CDR1 and CDR2 (germline): MNHEY, SVGAGI. This CDR3 spans 12 amino acids. V lost 6 bases and J lost 6, with 9 bases in between.

This chain connects TRBV12-3 or TRBV12-4 to TRBJ2-3; D not certain. Trimming removed 2 bases from V and 4 bases from J, with 13 bases in between. The CDR3 loop spans 15 amino acids. CDR3 amino acids: CASSLSGRSADTQYF. Written as DNA, the CDR3 is TGTGCCAGCAGTTTAAGTGGCAGAAGCGCAGATACGCAGTATTTT.

The table lists this clonotype with a few counts. CDR3 sequence reads: CASSLWASGNIQYF. In DNA form, the CDR3 reads TGTGCCAGCAGTTTGTGGGCTAGCGGGAACATTCAGTACTTC. This chain uses TRBV28 with TRBJ2-4, with 8 bases aligning to TRBD2. CDR1 and CDR2 from the germline V gene are MDHEN and SYDVKM. The CDR3 is 14 amino acids. The ends lost 3 bases at V and 7 bases at J; junction bases unmatched: 5.